These 3 T cell receptor beta chains came from one sample sequenced in a study of metastatic and nonmetastatic thyroid tumors. TCRdb re-called the PCR reads with MiXCR. The data contain around 27,000 clones, about a quarter of them seen just once; the ten biggest clones take up more than 2%. No treatment had been given to any patient before thyroid surgery. Sequenced sample: blood. The source is a female donor with papillary thyroid cancer or a benign thyroid nodule (not recorded which). Some clones in this sample may be carry-over from other donors' samples.

V and J are TRBV28 and TRBJ2-7; D perhaps matches TRBD1 (5 bases). Trimming cost V 3 bases and J 5 bases, with 8 bases left between them. Germline V gene data show CDR1 as MDHEN and CDR2 as SYDVKM. The CDR3 contains 12 residues. CDR3 in DNA: TGTGCCAGCAGTTTGGCAGGGAACGAGCAGTACTTC. This codes for CASSLAGNEQYF.

This clone occurred many times. The V and J genes are TRBV4-3 and TRBJ2-3; D is undetermined. CDR3 size: 17 residues. Germline V CDR1 and CDR2: LGHNA, YSLEER. The V end lost 4 bases, the J end lost 0 bases, and 17 bases lay between the germline ends. CDR3 loop: CASSPGEFKFSTDTQYF. The CDR3 region has the DNA TGCGCCAGCAGCCCCGGAGAGTTTAAATTCAGCACAGATACGCAGTATTTT.

This clone has ten or more counts. J is TRBJ1-1 and V is TRBV30; D uncertain. This CDR3 is built from 14 residues. V was trimmed by 0 bases and J by 4 bases, leaving 12 bases between them. In germline, CDR1 is GTSNPN, CDR2 SVGIG (reference sequence). The CDR3 DNA is TGTGCCTGGAGTGTATCGTTAGTAGGCACTGAAGCTTTCTTT. It specifies CAWSVSLVGTEAFF.